This T cell receptor beta chain was identified during a study of memory CD4+ T cells and cytomegalovirus serostatus. Per germline, CDR1 SEHNR and CDR2 FQNEAQ (reference sequence). This CDR3 has 15 amino acids. V trimming: 5 bases; J trimming: 4 bases; junction bases outside the gene matches: 6. Study-wide findings and caveats: Median bootstrapped AUC for CMV status was about 0.96 originally, approximately 0.91 US-trained.

The sort gate was single viable CD3+CD4+CD8-CD45RO+ cells for memory CD4+ T cells. CD4+ T cells were isolated by positive magnetic selection. Some clones are missing from TCRdb's copy, which holds only in-frame ones; the method was immunoSEQ multiplex PCR. The data show 50,000 or so clones, 82% seen once. This clone was observed a few times. What it recognizes is unknown. The rearrangement links TRBV7-9 to TRBJ1-3, with TRBD1 matching over 9 bases. The sequenced sample was memory CD4+ T cells from blood. This receptor was taken from an adult in good health and CMV-seronegative. This CDR3 reads CASSTDRGEGNTIYF. Here the CDR3 DNA reads TGTGCCAGCAGCACGGACAGGGGTGAGGGAAACACCATATATTTT. Drawing the rest from reference TRBV7-9 and TRBJ1-3, the complete variable domain is DTGVSQNPRHKITKRGQNVTFRCDPISEHNRLYWYRQTLGQGPEFLTYFQNEAQLEKSRLLSDRFSAERPKGSFSTLEIQRTEQGDSAMYLCASSTDRGEGNTIYFGEGSWLTVV.